The next 21 T cell receptor beta chains were all read from a single sample in a study of cytomegalovirus exposure and HLA in healthy donors. Both 60 Vbeta primers and 13 Jbeta primers went into the PCR. Using immunoSEQ multiplex PCR, the repertoire was profiled, and TCRdb retains in-frame clones only, with some absent. The table shows approximately 45,000 clones, with approximately 72% occurring only once. Sequenced input: PBMCs. These receptors were taken from a woman aged 30 to 39 in good health and CMV-seronegative.

V gene TRBV6-4 combines with J gene TRBJ2-3; D unclear. Germline V lookup: CDR1 MRHNA, CDR2 SNTAGT. The germline V and J ends were trimmed by 4 bases and 4 bases, with 15 bases remaining between them. The CDR3 runs to 15 residues. The CDR3 DNA follows: TGTGCCAGCAGTGCAGACCCCACTCGGGCAGATACGCAGTATTTT. Its protein product is CASSADPTRADTQYF.

CDR3 sequence (DNA): TGTGCCAGCAGTTTAACCGGGACAGGGTTGGGAAACACCATATATTTT. It codes for CASSLTGTGLGNTIYF. The rearrangement uses TRBV2 and TRBJ1-3; 9 bases align to TRBD1. This CDR3 has 16 residues. Germline trimming cut 5 bases from V and 4 bases from J; bases unmatched to any gene: 9. The germline V gene encodes CDR1 SNHLY and CDR2 FYNNEI.

The chain joins TRBV5-8 to TRBJ1-1; 8 nucleotides match TRBD1. V lost 2 bases, J lost 0 bases, and 9 bases stayed unmatched. CDR1 is SGHTS, CDR2 YDEGEE, per germline. The CDR3 totals 17 residues. As DNA, the CDR3 is TGTGCCAGCAGCTTTTTTGGACAGGGATACATGAACACTGAAGCTTTCTTT. This translates into CASSFFGQGYMNTEAFF.

This sequence joins TRBV19 and TRBJ2-1; D ambiguous. CDR3 length: 14 amino acids. Germline V gene data show CDR1 as LNHDA and CDR2 as SQIVND (reference sequence). Between the trimmed V and J ends, which lost 5 bases and 5 bases, there was a span of 13 bases. The CDR3, as DNA: TGTGCCAGTAGTTCAGAATTTAACAACAATGAGCAGTTCTTC. It translates to CASSSEFNNNEQFF. The entire variable domain, with the rest obtained from reference TRBV19 and TRBJ2-1, is as follows: DGGITQSPKYLFRKEGQNVTLSCEQNLNHDAMYWYRQDPGQGLRLIYYSQIVNDFQKGDIAEGYSVSREKKESFPLTVTSAQKNPTAFYLCASSSEFNNNEQFFGPGTRLTVL.

This chain joins TRBV27 and TRBJ1-6; unclear D gene. CDR1 is MNHEY, CDR2 SMNVEV, per germline (reference sequence). This CDR3 region has 12 residues. Trimming pared 8 bases from V and 10 bases from J, leaving 12 bases between. The CDR3 DNA follows: TGTGCCAGCTCGAGAGAGAGGTCACCCCTCCACTTT. Translating it yields CASSRERSPLHF.

The rearrangement links TRBV4-1 to TRBJ2-1, with TRBD2 matching over 9 bases. CDR3 length: 16 amino acids. From germline, CDR1 is MGHRA and CDR2 YSYEKL. V was pared by 0 bases and J by 2 bases, with 2 bases of the junction left unmatched. CDR3 sequence: CASSQETSGTYNEQFF. The CDR3 region has the DNA TGCGCCAGCAGCCAAGAGACTAGCGGAACCTACAATGAGCAGTTCTTC.

This clone appeared a single time. CDR3 sequence: CASSYLGTGDGYGYTF. DNA of the CDR3: TGTGCCAGCAGTTACCTCGGGACAGGGGACGGGTATGGCTACACCTTC. This chain uses TRBV6-5 with TRBJ1-2, with TRBD1 identical over 10 bases. CDR3 length equals 16 residues. The germline CDR1 and CDR2 sequences are MNHEY and SVGAGI. The V gene end was trimmed by 2 bases and the J gene end by 5 bases; junction bases not matched to a gene: 8.

The rearrangement joins TRBV9 to TRBJ2-1, with 8 positions matching TRBD2. V lost 4 bases, J lost 7 bases, and 1 base stayed unmatched. The germline V gene encodes CDR1 SGDLS and CDR2 YYNGEE. The length of the CDR3 is 12 residues. The CDR3 nucleotides are TGTGCCAGCAGCTTAGCGGGGAATGAGCAGTTCTTC. This gives the protein CASSLAGNEQFF.

The gene calls are TRBV10-3 and TRBJ1-6, with D possibly matching TRBD1 (6 bases). Germline V gene sequence: CDR1 ENHRY, CDR2 SYGVKD. The V end was cut by 6 bases, the J end by 5 bases, with 8 bases between. CDR3 length equals 13 residues. The CDR3 protein is CAISGQNNSPLHF. The CDR3 coding sequence is TGTGCCATCAGCGGACAGAATAATTCACCCCTCCACTTT.

The rearrangement uses TRBV4-1 and TRBJ2-5; 7 bases are shared with TRBD2. The CDR3 runs 15 residues. CDR1 is MGHRA and CDR2 is YSYEKL in the germline V gene. With V trimmed by 1 base and J by 3 bases, 5 bases remained unmatched. The CDR3 nucleotides are TGCGCCAGCAGCCAAGCTACTAGCGCCGAAGAGACCCAGTACTTC. As protein: CASSQATSAEETQYF.

The J gene is TRBJ1-4, the V gene TRBV9; no clear D. The germline gives CDR1 SGDLS, CDR2 YYNGEE. Trimming took 3 bases from V and 3 from J, leaving 12 bases between them. This CDR3 region has 15 residues. The CDR3 region is CASSAAGLANEKLFF. CDR3 bases: TGTGCCAGCAGCGCGGCAGGTTTAGCTAATGAAAAACTGTTTTTT.

The J gene is TRBJ2-7, the V gene TRBV11-3, with TRBD1 identical over 10 bases. With 1 base clipped from V and 6 bases from J, the junction kept 0 bases outside the gene matches. The CDR3 covers 13 residues. Germline V lookup: CDR1 SGHNT, CDR2 YENEEA. The CDR3 DNA reads TGTGCCAGCAGCTTAGGGACAGGGGGCGAGCAGTACTTC. This sequence encodes CASSLGTGGEQYF. The variable domain in full, completed from reference TRBV11-3 and TRBJ2-7, reads EAGVVQSPRYKIIEKKQPVAFWCNPISGHNTLYWYLQNLGQGPELLIRYENEEAVDDSQLPKDRFSAERLKGVDSTLKIQPAELGDSAVYLCASSLGTGGEQYFGPGTRLTVT.

This rearrangement joins TRBV11-3 to TRBJ2-7; the D is unclear. The V end was cut by 3 bases, the J end by 2 bases, with 8 bases between. The CDR3 covers 13 residues. Per the germline V gene, CDR1 is SGHNT and CDR2 is YENEEA. The CDR3 DNA follows: TGTGCCAGCAGCTTGTCTCCTACCTACGAGCAGTACTTC. Translation: CASSLSPTYEQYF.

The J gene is TRBJ2-7, the V gene TRBV5-1; D unresolved. The CDR3 spans 13 residues. Trimming left V 2 bases short and J 5 bases short, with 11 bases between. Germline assignment: CDR1 SGHRS and CDR2 YFSETQ. The CDR3 bases are TGCGCCAGCAGCTTTGGCCCGTTGGACGAGCAGTACTTC. Protein product: CASSFGPLDEQYF.

The chain is built from TRBV29-1 and TRBJ2-7; 8 bases fit TRBD1. Trimming cost V 6 bases and J 4 bases; bases outside gene matches: 8. CDR1 and CDR2 (germline): SQVTM, ANQGSEA. The CDR3 is 13 residues long. In nucleotides, the CDR3 is TGCAGCGTGTCAGGACAGGGAGAATACGAGCAGTACTTC. Encoded protein: CSVSGQGEYEQYF.

This clone was seen only a few times. The chain carries TRBV2 and TRBJ1-2; the match to TRBD1 covers 7 bases. V was pared by 5 bases and J by 3 bases, with 3 bases of the junction left unmatched. This CDR3 spans 13 amino acids. Germline V lookup: CDR1 SNHLY, CDR2 FYNNEI. The CDR3 spells CASSPTGDYGYTF. For the CDR3, the DNA is TGTGCCAGCAGTCCAACAGGGGACTATGGCTACACCTTC.

This chain joins TRBV5-1 and TRBJ2-5; no clear D. The CDR3 length is 15 residues. Trimming removed 4 bases at V and 5 bases at J, with 18 bases between. The germline V gene has CDR1 SGHRS and CDR2 YFSETQ. CDR3 sequence reads: CASSGGASFGETQYF. The CDR3 coding sequence is TGCGCCAGCAGCGGCGGAGCATCCTTCGGGGAGACCCAGTACTTC.

The chain links TRBV11-2 to TRBJ2-5; possibly TRBD1 for D (5 bases). This CDR3 comprises 15 residues. Germline CDR1 reads SGHAT; CDR2 reads FQNNGV. The V and J ends lost 4 bases and 5 bases respectively, with 17 bases between them. CDR3 sequence: CASSSQAGYGETQYF. The DNA for the CDR3 is TGTGCCAGCAGCTCTCAAGCAGGGTATGGGGAGACCCAGTACTTC.

This chain joins TRBV5-1 and TRBJ2-1, with 11 bases fitting TRBD2. V was pared by 4 bases and J by 10 bases, with 7 bases of the junction left unmatched. The CDR3 runs 14 residues. Germline V gene lookup returns CDR1 SGHRS and CDR2 YFSETQ. The DNA of the CDR3 is TGCGCCAGCAGCACCCTAGCGGGAGGAGGGGAGCAGTTCTTC. Translated, it gives CASSTLAGGGEQFF.

The chain uses TRBV7-9 and TRBJ2-3; 7 nucleotides line up with TRBD1. Per germline, CDR1 SEHNR and CDR2 FQNEAQ (reference sequence). The CDR3 is made up of 15 amino acids. V trimming: 5 bases; J trimming: 3 bases; junction bases outside the gene matches: 8. The CDR3 bases are TGTGCCAGCAGCCCCCGACAGGGTAGAACAGATACGCAGTATTTT. Amino acids: CASSPRQGRTDTQYF.

The CDR3 protein is CAWTGTGLSGYTF. The CDR3 DNA reads as TGTGCCTGGACCGGGACAGGGCTTTCCGGCTACACCTTC. The V gene is TRBV30, the J gene TRBJ1-2, with 9 bases that match TRBD1. This CDR3 region has 13 residues. CDR1 is GTSNPN and CDR2 is SVGIG in the germline V gene (reference sequence). With 4 bases clipped from V and 8 bases from J, the junction kept 8 bases outside the gene matches.